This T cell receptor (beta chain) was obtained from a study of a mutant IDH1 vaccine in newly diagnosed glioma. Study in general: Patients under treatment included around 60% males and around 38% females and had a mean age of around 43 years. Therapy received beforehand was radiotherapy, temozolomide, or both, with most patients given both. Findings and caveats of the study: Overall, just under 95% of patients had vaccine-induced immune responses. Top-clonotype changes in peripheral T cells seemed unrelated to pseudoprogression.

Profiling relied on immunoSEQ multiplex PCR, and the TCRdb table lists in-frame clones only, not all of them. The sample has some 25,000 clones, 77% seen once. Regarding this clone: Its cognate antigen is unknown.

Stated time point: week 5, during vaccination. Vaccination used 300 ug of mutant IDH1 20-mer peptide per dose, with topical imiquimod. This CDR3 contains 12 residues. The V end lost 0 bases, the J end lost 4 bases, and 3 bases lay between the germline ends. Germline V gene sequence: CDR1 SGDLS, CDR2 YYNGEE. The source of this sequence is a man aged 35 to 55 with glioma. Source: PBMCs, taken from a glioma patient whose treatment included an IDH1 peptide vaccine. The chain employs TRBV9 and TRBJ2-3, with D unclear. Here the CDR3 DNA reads TGTGCCAGCAGCGTAGCTGCAGATACGCAGTATTTT. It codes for CASSVAADTQYF.